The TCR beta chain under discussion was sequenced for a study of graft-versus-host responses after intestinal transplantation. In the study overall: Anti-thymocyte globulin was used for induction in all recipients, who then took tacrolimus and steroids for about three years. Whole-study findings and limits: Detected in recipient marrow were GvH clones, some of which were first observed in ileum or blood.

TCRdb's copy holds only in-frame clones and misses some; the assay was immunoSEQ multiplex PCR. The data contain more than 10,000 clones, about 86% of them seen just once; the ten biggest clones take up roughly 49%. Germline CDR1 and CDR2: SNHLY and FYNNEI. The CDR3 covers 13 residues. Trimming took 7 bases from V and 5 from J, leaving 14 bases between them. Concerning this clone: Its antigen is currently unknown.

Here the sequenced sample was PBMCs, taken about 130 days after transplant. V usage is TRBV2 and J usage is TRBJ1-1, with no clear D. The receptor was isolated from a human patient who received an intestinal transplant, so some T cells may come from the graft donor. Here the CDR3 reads CASKEAPGTEAFF. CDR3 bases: TGTGCCAGCAAAGAGGCCCCGGGGACTGAAGCTTTCTTT.